The present TCR beta chain was sequenced within a study of cytotoxic CD8 clonotypes in ibrutinib-treated CLL (TCRdb year 2021). With respect to the entire study: The cohort was composed of 10 to 11 relapsed/refractory and 15 treatment-naive patients; IGHV unmutated status was identified in roughly 18 patients. All remission and progressive disease samples were collected while patients were still receiving ibrutinib. On average, each sample yielded approximately 250,000 productive templates and roughly 95,000 productive rearrangements. Cryopreserved peripheral blood mononuclear cells were collected before treatment, at response, and at either disease progression or sustained remission. Longitudinal samples were obtainable from about 30% of the roughly 90 participants in the trial. Samples at response were collected after a median of about 11 months of treatment, with a range of roughly 6 to 40 months. Responses were partial in approximately 24 patients and complete in 2; after median approximately 67 months follow-up, about 14 stayed in remission and roughly twelve progressed.

The goal of deep resolution MiSeq sequencing was a depth between 1 in 1 million and 1 in 200,000 T cells, and coverage averaged 10x per clonotype. TCR beta libraries were generated with the immunoSEQ hsTCRB Kit. Per the authors' processing: The data were analyzed with ImmunoSEQ Analyzer and ImmunoSEQ Data Assistant, and V, D and J gene assignments followed IMGT definitions. Clonality, which ranges from 0 to 1, was calculated as one minus the normalized Shannon entropy of productive rearrangement frequencies. Only overrepresented clonotypes making up at least 0.05% of each patient's repertoire were included in the public clonotype analysis. About a dozen age-matched healthy donor repertoires from immuneACCESS served as clonality controls. TCRdb limited this immuneACCESS table to in-frame rearrangements with V and J called. A share of clones is missing; checked studies link under half to unresolved V genes, and the rest is unexplained. That table supplies the V and J calls and clone size; D and trimming were determined from the DNA. Counted in this sample were approximately 120,000 clones; about 85% of them appeared once. The ten biggest clones cover about 3.3% of the sample.

V loses 4 bases, J loses 5 bases, and the germline ends lie 13 bases apart. The germline V gene (reference sequence) provides CDR1 SGHKS and CDR2 YYEKEE. The CDR3 runs 13 amino acids, cysteine and phenylalanine included. Just the 39-base CDR3 DNA is kept, in frame starting at base 1. The paper as a whole reports these results and caveats: Baseline clonality exceeded that of age-matched healthy donors and correlated strongly with circulating CD8+ T-cell counts. Clonality rose at ibrutinib response, remained stable during sustained remission, and dropped back toward baseline at progression. Lymph node repertoires were not examined, and the timing of sampling was not matched between patients in sustained remission and those whose disease progressed. Public clonotypes were rare and either shrank or stayed stable during treatment, and the rise in clonality at ibrutinib response reflected expansion of private clonotypes.

Taken with the paper, the label for time point translates to: roughly 2 years on ibrutinib. For TCR beta library preparation, approximately 1.9 micrograms of genomic DNA was extracted from cryopreserved PBMCs. High-throughput TCR beta sequencing was performed on longitudinal blood samples from CLL patients receiving ibrutinib monotherapy. The patients were enrolled in a single-center, open-label phase 2 trial of ibrutinib monotherapy. Turning to this clone: Its specific antigen is unknown. Base-call qualities are not available, and no considerably larger clone is one nucleotide away.

The rearrangement joined TRBV5-5 to TRBJ2-7; confidence is insufficient to name the D gene. The sequence was obtained from a human donor with chronic lymphocytic leukemia. The input for sequencing was PBMCs, taken after 24 months of ibrutinib treatment. This receptor carries the CDR3 CASSVGVYNEQYF. The sequenced DNA: TGTGCCAGCAGCGTTGGGGTATACAACGAGCAGTACTTC.